These 27 T cell receptor beta chains were sequenced from one sample in a study of T cell repertoires in cytomegalovirus infection. TCRdb processed the reads anew with MiXCR; each CDR3 protein has one entry. This table has hundreds of thousands of distinct CDR3 sequences, 24% appearing once. Sequencing was performed on CD8+ T cells from PBMCs. All receptors derive from a human donor in good health (CMV status not recorded). Some clones in this sample may be carry-over from other donors' samples.

This clonotype was counted ten times or more. The V gene is TRBV7-2, the J gene TRBJ2-5; TRBD2 aligns across 12 bases. V lost 1 base to trimming and J lost 5 bases; unmatched junction nucleotides: 8. This CDR3 comprises 17 residues. CDR1 is SGHTA, CDR2 FQGNSA, per germline. CDR3 sequence (DNA): TGTGCCAGCAGCTTAGTCCCTAGCGGGGGGGCCTTGGAGACCCAGTACTTC. Translating it yields CASSLVPSGGALETQYF.

A few counts support this clonotype. The chain employs TRBV7-9 and TRBJ2-3; D may be TRBD2 (5 bases). V dropped 0 bases and J dropped 9 bases, with 10 bases sitting between them. Germline V gene data show CDR1 as SEHNR and CDR2 as FQNEAQ (reference sequence). This CDR3 has 13 amino acids. CDR3 in amino acids: CASSLAPRETQYF. The CDR3 DNA reads TGTGCCAGCAGCTTAGCGCCCCGGGAAACGCAGTATTTT.

This clonotype has more than one count but fewer than ten. The chain recombines TRBV29-1 with TRBJ1-2; D unresolved. The germline CDR1 and CDR2 sequences are SQVTM and ANQGSEA. The germline V and J ends were trimmed by 3 bases and 2 bases, with 10 bases remaining between them. This CDR3 is built from 13 residues. The CDR3 region has the DNA TGCAGCGTTGATGAGGGCCTAAACTATGGCTACACCTTC. Protein product: CSVDEGLNYGYTF.

The CDR3 loop reads CASSYLGGGLYNEQFF. Here the CDR3 DNA reads TGTGCCAGCAGTTACTTGGGGGGGGGGCTCTACAATGAGCAGTTCTTC. The rearrangement links TRBV6-5 to TRBJ2-1; a possible D gene is TRBD2 (7 bases). Trimming removed 1 base at V and 3 bases at J, with 13 bases between. This CDR3 comprises 16 residues. From germline, CDR1 is MNHEY and CDR2 SVGAGI.

This chain links TRBV6-5 with TRBJ2-2; TRBD1 matches at 7 bases. V shed 2 bases, J shed 1 base, and the junction held 7 bases outside the gene matches. The CDR3 runs 17 residues. Germline values: CDR1 MNHEY, CDR2 SVGAGI. The CDR3 region has the DNA TGTGCCAGCAGTTACATCCACAGGGGCGAGAACACCGGGGAGCTGTTTTTT. This codes for CASSYIHRGENTGELFF.

A note on this clonotype: A much larger clone lies a single base off, so this may be a read error. The chain links TRBV7-9 to TRBJ1-1; weak D call: TRBD1 (5 bases). Trimming took 4 bases from V and 0 from J, leaving 15 bases between them. Germline CDR1 SEHNR, CDR2 FQNEAQ (reference sequence). This CDR3 is 16 amino acids long. The CDR3 DNA sequence: TGTGCCAGCAGCTCTGTGACAGCCTACATGAACACTGAAGCTTTCTTT. Protein: CASSSVTAYMNTEAFF.

CDR3 amino acids: CASSLLVSGDTDTQYF. Here the CDR3 DNA reads TGTGCCAGCAGCTTGTTGGTTAGCGGGGACACAGATACGCAGTATTTT. The chain couples TRBV5-6 to TRBJ2-3, with 8 positions matching TRBD2. The CDR3 is 16 residues long. From germline, CDR1 is SGHDT and CDR2 YYEEEE. V gave up 1 base and J gave up 2 bases; unmatched junction bases: 6.

This chain connects TRBV20-1 to TRBJ2-7; D may be TRBD1 (6 bases). The germline gives CDR1 DFQATT, CDR2 SNEGSKA (reference sequence). The CDR3 has 13 amino acids. Deletions cut 3 bases from V and 1 base from J, with 10 bases between. CDR3 sequence: CSARGAESYEQYV. In DNA form, the CDR3 reads TGCAGTGCTAGGGGGGCAGAATCCTACGAGCAGTACGTC.

At least ten counts were recorded for this clonotype. The chain couples TRBV6-2 or TRBV6-3 to TRBJ2-6; no clear D. The length of the CDR3 is 15 residues. V lost 3 bases to trimming and J lost 0 bases, with 6 bases between them. Looked up from germline, CDR1 is MNHEY and CDR2 is SVGEGT. CDR3 amino acids: CASSYTGSGANVLTF. Here the CDR3 DNA reads TGTGCCAGCAGTTATACGGGCTCTGGGGCCAACGTCCTGACTTTC.

The chain has TRBV12-3 or TRBV12-4 and TRBJ2-2, with a weak D call TRBD1 (6 bases). The CDR3 sequence is 14 residues long. Trimming removed 3 bases from V and 3 bases from J, with 8 bases in between. The CDR3 coding sequence is TGTGCCAGCAGTTTTACAGGGTACACCGGGGAGCTGTTTTTT. Translated, it gives CASSFTGYTGELFF.

This clonotype has a handful of counts. The V call is TRBV6-2 or TRBV6-3, the J call TRBJ1-1, with D uncertain. V was trimmed by 2 bases and J by 5 bases, leaving 6 bases between them. Per germline, CDR1 MNHEY and CDR2 SVGEGT. The CDR3 runs to 12 residues. In DNA, the CDR3 is TGTGCCAGCAGTTACGAAGTGACTGAAGCTTTCTTT. Translation gives CASSYEVTEAFF.

This clonotype was picked up many times. The chain joins TRBV7-8 to TRBJ2-3; a weak D match, TRBD2 (7 bases). Germline-derived CDR1 and CDR2 are SGHVS and FQNEAQ. The V gene lost 5 bases and the J gene lost 1 base, with 13 bases spanning the gap. There are 15 residues in the CDR3. CDR3 coding DNA: TGTGCCAGCAGCCGCGGGGGCGGTGGCACAGATACGCAGTATTTT. Translated: CASSRGGGGTDTQYF.

V is TRBV11-2 and J is TRBJ2-2; TRBD2 aligns across 8 bases. Unmatched junction bases numbered 6, after V lost 6 bases and J lost 0 bases. This CDR3 contains 16 residues. Germline V gene data show CDR1 as SGHAT and CDR2 as FQNNGV. CDR3 in DNA: TGTGCCAGCAGGTTCGAGCGGGGGCCGAACACCGGGGAGCTGTTTTTT. Translated: CASRFERGPNTGELFF.

The chain uses TRBV27 and TRBJ2-7, with D perhaps matching TRBD1 (6 bases). Germline V gene sequence: CDR1 MNHEY, CDR2 SMNVEV (reference sequence). The CDR3 consists of 13 residues. V dropped 5 bases and J dropped 1 base, with 9 bases sitting between them. Here the CDR3 DNA reads TGTGCCAGCAGTGAGAGGGGGTCCTACGAGCAGTACTTC. This gives the protein CASSERGSYEQYF.

The rearrangement links TRBV4-1 to TRBJ2-7, with D possibly TRBD1 on 5 matching bases. Germline V CDR1 and CDR2: MGHRA, YSYEKL. The CDR3 is 16 amino acids. Trimming removed 0 bases from V and 2 bases from J, with 14 bases in between. The CDR3 DNA follows: TGCGCCAGCAGCCAAGAAGGCCAGGGAAAAGCCTACGAGCAGTACTTC. Its translation: CASSQEGQGKAYEQYF.

This clonotype was recorded many times. This chain joins TRBV7-9 and TRBJ1-1; D is possibly TRBD1 (6 bases). Between the trimmed V and J ends, which lost 0 bases and 6 bases, there was a span of 17 bases. The CDR3 totals 16 residues. The V gene's germline CDR1 is SEHNR and CDR2 FQNEAQ (reference sequence). CDR3 in amino acids: CASSLAGTSFYAEAFF. The CDR3 coding sequence is TGTGCCAGCAGCTTAGCTGGGACATCTTTTTACGCTGAAGCTTTCTTT.

This chain uses TRBV7-9 with TRBJ2-2; D unclear. The V end lost 8 bases, the J end lost 5 bases, and 9 bases lay between the germline ends. Per the germline V gene, CDR1 is SEHNR and CDR2 is FQNEAQ (reference sequence). The CDR3 totals 12 residues. This chain's CDR3 is CASLWKTGELFF. The CDR3 DNA reads as TGTGCCAGCCTCTGGAAGACCGGGGAGCTGTTTTTT.

This clonotype was detected only a few times. The V gene is TRBV6-2 or TRBV6-3, the J gene TRBJ2-7; the D gene is possibly TRBD1 (5 bases). V was pared by 0 bases and J by 2 bases, with 8 bases between. The CDR3 runs 14 residues. Germline values: CDR1 MNHEY, CDR2 SVGEGT. The CDR3 DNA is TGTGCCAGCAGTTACTCTGGACATACCTACGAGCAGTACGTC. It is translated as CASSYSGHTYEQYV.

Turning to this clonotype: Germline and junction disagree at one end, which may indicate a read error. The gene calls are TRBV9 and TRBJ2-3; tentatively, D is TRBD2 (7 bases). Germline values: CDR1 SGDLS, CDR2 YYNGEE. The CDR3 spans 16 residues. Here the CDR3 DNA reads TGTCCCAGCAGCGTAGTGATGGCGGGGGCCACAGATACGCAGTATTTT. It codes for CPSSVVMAGATDTQYF.

There are many counts of this clonotype. This chain joins TRBV4-3 and TRBJ2-3; 7 nucleotides align to TRBD2. Germline lookup yields CDR1 LGHNA and CDR2 YSLEER. This CDR3 is built from 17 residues. After removal of 6 bases from V and 0 bases from J, the junction contained 12 bases not matched to a gene. In DNA, the CDR3 is TGCGCCAGCAGTCTTACCCTGACTAGCTCTAGCACAGATACGCAGTATTTT. Amino acid sequence: CASSLTLTSSSTDTQYF.

The rearrangement joins TRBV27 to TRBJ2-4; D may be TRBD2 (5 bases). CDR1 is MNHEY, CDR2 SMNVEV, per germline (reference sequence). Trimming pared 6 bases from V and 6 bases from J, leaving 21 bases between. There are 16 residues in the CDR3. CDR3 nucleotides: TGTGCCAGCAGCCGGGGTACATCACCTGGAATAAACATTCAGTACTTC. This translates into CASSRGTSPGINIQYF.

This clonotype appeared a few times. The chain recombines TRBV5-4 with TRBJ2-3; no definite D call. The CDR3 spans 14 residues. V was pared by 0 bases and J by 2 bases, with 7 bases between. The germline CDR1 and CDR2 sequences are SGHNT and YYREEE (reference sequence). The CDR3 bases are TGTGCCAGCAGCTTGGAGCAGATCACAGATACGCAGTATTTT. It translates to CASSLEQITDTQYF.

The chain carries TRBV12-3 or TRBV12-4 and TRBJ2-3, with 12 bases matching TRBD2. CDR3 size: 15 residues. V trimming: 5 bases; J trimming: 6 bases; junction bases outside the gene matches: 6. The CDR3 reads CASSASGGASDTQYF. The DNA of the CDR3 is TGTGCCAGCAGTGCTAGCGGGGGGGCTTCGGATACGCAGTATTTT.

Ten or more counts support this clonotype. The chain uses TRBV10-2 and TRBJ2-3; unclear D gene. The CDR3 spans 14 residues. V gave up 2 bases and J gave up 0 bases, with 6 bases separating them. Germline V lookup: CDR1 WSHSY, CDR2 SAAADI. CDR3 sequence: CASSEGASTDTQYF. Written as DNA, the CDR3 is TGCGCCAGCAGTGAGGGAGCTAGCACAGATACGCAGTATTTT.

The chain is built from TRBV11-2 and TRBJ2-7; 8 bases agree with TRBD1. The CDR3 totals 14 residues. Germline V gene sequence: CDR1 SGHAT, CDR2 FQNNGV. With V trimmed by 2 bases and J by 7 bases, 7 bases remained unmatched. The CDR3 DNA reads TGTGCCAGCAGCTTATGGACAGGGCTGAGAGAGCAGTACGTC. Translation gives CASSLWTGLREQYV.

This chain joins TRBV20-1 and TRBJ1-2; D remains ambiguous. Per germline, CDR1 DFQATT and CDR2 SNEGSKA (reference sequence). Trimming removed 0 bases at V and 7 bases at J, with 12 bases between. The CDR3 extends over 13 amino acids. The CDR3 coding sequence is TGCAGTGCTAGAGATCGGGGAGCGGCTGGCTACACCTTC. It translates to CSARDRGAAGYTF.

This clonotype has at least ten counts. This chain joins TRBV7-9 and TRBJ2-1; D call uncertain. There are 15 residues in the CDR3. Germline V lookup: CDR1 SEHNR, CDR2 FQNEAQ (reference sequence). Trimming removed 3 bases from V and 6 bases from J, with 15 bases in between. The CDR3 sequence: CASSFPGTVGNEQFF. DNA for the CDR3: TGTGCCAGCAGCTTCCCGGGTACAGTGGGCAATGAGCAGTTCTTC.